This T cell receptor beta chain appears in the sequencing data of a study of lymphopenia after photon versus proton radiotherapy. Study-wide findings and caveats: After the lymphocyte nadir, photon-treated repertoires showed oligoclonal expansion, especially of CD8+ Temra cells. Authors raise, but do not show, better survival with proton therapy.

Germline loops: CDR1 SGHVS, CDR2 FNYEAQ. The CDR3 spans 15 residues. Trimming at V came to 5 bases and at J to 0 bases, leaving 5 bases not matched to a gene. Produced via immunoSEQ multiplex PCR; TCRdb's table is partial and in-frame only. The data contain tens of thousands of clones, around 83% of them singletons. Of note for this clone: What it binds is not known.

The J gene is TRBJ2-3, the V gene TRBV7-6; 7 bases map to TRBD2. The origin of this receptor is a man aged 55 to 69 with pancreatic cancer. The material sequenced was peripheral blood, taken from a patient treated with proton-based radiotherapy. The CDR3 region is CASSLRSGSTDTQYF. In nucleotides, the CDR3 is TGTGCCAGCAGCCTCCGTAGCGGGAGCACAGATACGCAGTATTTT.